This T cell receptor (beta chain) was recovered during a study of beta chain features in type 1 diabetes. Across the whole study: In all, more than 90,000,000 sorted cells from all samples were analyzed.

Of the isolated RNA, all was reverse transcribed, and so the sequenced material was expressed TCRB transcripts. Profiling relied on immunoSEQ multiplex PCR, and the TCRdb table lists in-frame clones only, not all of them. The sample yields about 280,000 clones, 15% seen once. The CDR3 contains 18 residues. The V and J ends lost 5 bases and 7 bases, in that order; junction bases with no gene match: 18. CDR1 is SEHNR and CDR2 is FQNEAQ in the germline V gene (reference sequence). Study-wide findings and caveats: People with Type 1 diabetes carried modestly yet significantly shorter TCRB CDR3s in all four CD4+ subsets.

The table lists this clone with a few counts. Its antigen is currently unknown. Sequenced: naive CD4+ T cells from blood. This TCR was recovered from a man younger than 35 with type 1 diabetes. The chain carries TRBV7-9 and TRBJ2-7; 12 bases map to TRBD2. The CDR3 spells CASSPPFTSGRPSGEQYF. The CDR3, as DNA: TGTGCCAGCAGCCCCCCGTTTACTAGCGGGAGGCCCTCGGGGGAGCAGTACTTC.